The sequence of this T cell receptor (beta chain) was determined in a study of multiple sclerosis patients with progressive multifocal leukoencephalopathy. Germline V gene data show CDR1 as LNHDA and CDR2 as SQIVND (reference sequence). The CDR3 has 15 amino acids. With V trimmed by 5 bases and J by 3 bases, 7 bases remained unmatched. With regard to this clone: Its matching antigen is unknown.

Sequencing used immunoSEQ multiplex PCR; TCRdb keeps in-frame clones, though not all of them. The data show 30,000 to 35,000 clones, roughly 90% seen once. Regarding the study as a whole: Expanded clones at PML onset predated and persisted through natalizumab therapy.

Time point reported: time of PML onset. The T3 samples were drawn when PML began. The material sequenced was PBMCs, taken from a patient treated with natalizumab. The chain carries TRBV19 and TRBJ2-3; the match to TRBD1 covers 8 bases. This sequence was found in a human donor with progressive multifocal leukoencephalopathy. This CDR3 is CASSATGGRTDTQYF. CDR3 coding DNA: TGTGCCAGTAGTGCAACAGGGGGGAGGACAGATACGCAGTATTTT.